Below, 31 T cell receptor beta chains from the same sample are listed, as sequenced in a study of blood T cell repertoires in COVID-19. The table came from immunoSEQ multiplex PCR; TCRdb's copy has only in-frame clones and leaves some out. The sample consists of over 150,000 clones, roughly 85% of them appearing once. The sequenced sample was peripheral blood. These receptors were collected from a man aged 50-59 years with active or convalescent COVID-19.

This clone has just a few counts. The V gene is TRBV28, the J gene TRBJ1-1, with a tentative D call TRBD1 (6 bases). The CDR3 has 12 amino acids. Per germline, CDR1 MDHEN and CDR2 SYDVKM. V was clipped by 3 bases and J by 6 bases, with 8 bases between them. The CDR3 region has the DNA TGTGCCAGCAGTTTCAGGGGCCCTGAAGCTTTCTTT. Translation: CASSFRGPEAFF.

This chain joins TRBV27 and TRBJ1-3; D gene ambiguous. Germline CDR1 and CDR2: MNHEY and SMNVEV (reference sequence). The CDR3 runs to 13 residues. V shed 3 bases and J shed 0 bases, with 3 bases lying between them. The CDR3 sequence: CASSLSSGNTIYF. The CDR3 bases are TGTGCCAGCAGTTTGAGCTCTGGAAACACCATATATTTT.

The count of this clone is one. The genes are TRBV9 and TRBJ1-2; 8 bases fit TRBD1. Trimming cost V 4 bases and J 4 bases; bases outside gene matches: 3. CDR1 and CDR2 from the germline V gene are SGDLS and YYNGEE. There are 13 residues in the CDR3. This chain's CDR3 is CASSPDRGYGYTF. The CDR3 region has the DNA TGTGCCAGCAGCCCCGACAGGGGCTATGGCTACACCTTC.

CDR3 region: CASSVGASGANVLTF. DNA for the CDR3: TGTGCCAGCAGCGTAGGGGCCTCTGGGGCCAACGTCCTGACTTTC. This chain uses TRBV5-6 with TRBJ2-6; possible D gene TRBD1, 5 bases. This CDR3 region has 15 residues. Germline lookup yields CDR1 SGHDT and CDR2 YYEEEE. V lost 4 bases to trimming and J lost 0 bases, with 8 bases between them.

The chain employs TRBV3-1 (or the pseudogene TRBV3-2) and TRBJ1-6; D not certain. Deletions cut 3 bases from V and 16 bases from J, with 16 bases between. Germline CDR1 is LGHDT and CDR2 is YNNKEL (reference sequence). The CDR3 has 13 residues. The chain's CDR3 is CASSQGRSGELHF. Written as DNA, the CDR3 is TGTGCCAGCAGCCAGGGGAGGAGTGGGGAGCTCCACTTT.

This chain uses TRBV7-9 with TRBJ1-1; no definite D call. There are 14 residues in the CDR3. Germline loops: CDR1 SEHNR, CDR2 FQNEAQ (reference sequence). V was trimmed by 4 bases and J by 1 base, leaving 10 bases between them. CDR3 sequence (DNA): TGTGCCAGCAGCTCCAGAGCGGGGAACACTGAAGCTTTCTTT. Its protein is CASSSRAGNTEAFF. The variable domain in full, completed from reference TRBV7-9 and TRBJ1-1, reads DTGVSQNPRHKITKRGQNVTFRCDPISEHNRLYWYRQTLGQGPEFLTYFQNEAQLEKSRLLSDRFSAERPKGSFSTLEIQRTEQGDSAMYLCASSSRAGNTEAFFGQGTRLTVV.

The chain recombines TRBV6-5 with TRBJ2-7; 7 bases match TRBD1. Trimming cost V 6 bases and J 3 bases; bases outside gene matches: 8. CDR3 size: 14 residues. Germline assignment: CDR1 MNHEY and CDR2 SVGAGI. The CDR3 DNA is TGTGCCAGCAGCGACCCTGGACAGGACTACGAGCAGTACTTC. This encodes CASSDPGQDYEQYF.

The chain links TRBV19 to TRBJ1-1; tentatively, D is TRBD1 (6 bases). The ends were cut back, 4 bases at V and 4 bases at J, with 13 bases in the middle. CDR1 is LNHDA and CDR2 is SQIVND in the germline V gene (reference sequence). The CDR3 has 14 residues. CDR3 coding DNA: TGTGCCAGTAGTAATCAGGGGTTCGGCACTGAAGCTTTCTTT. Protein sequence: CASSNQGFGTEAFF.

The chain has TRBV5-1 and TRBJ1-3; 9 nucleotides align to TRBD1. The ends lost 3 bases at V and 2 bases at J; junction bases unmatched: 6. CDR1 SGHRS and CDR2 YFSETQ come from the germline V gene. There are 16 residues in the CDR3. The DNA for the CDR3 is TGCGCCAGCAGCTGGACAGGGGAGACCGCTGGAAACACCATATATTTT. Protein: CASSWTGETAGNTIYF. Using reference TRBV5-1 and TRBJ1-3 for the parts outside the CDR3, the full variable domain is KAGVTQTPRYLIKTRGQQVTLSCSPISGHRSVSWYQQTPGQGLQFLFEYFSETQRNKGNFPGRFSGRQFSNSRSEMNVSTLELGDSALYLCASSWTGETAGNTIYFGEGSWLTVV.

This rearrangement joins TRBV3-1 (or the pseudogene TRBV3-2) to TRBJ1-1; no clear D. Germline V gene sequence: CDR1 LGHDT, CDR2 YNNKEL (reference sequence). CDR3 size: 12 residues. V was trimmed by 0 bases and J by 7 bases, leaving 6 bases between them. CDR3 sequence reads: CASSQDYGEAFF. CDR3 DNA: TGTGCCAGCAGCCAAGATTACGGTGAAGCTTTCTTT.

The gene calls are TRBV7-2 and TRBJ1-6; 8 bases are a match to TRBD1. The CDR3 is made up of 15 amino acids. Looked up from germline, CDR1 is SGHTA and CDR2 is FQGNSA. Unmatched junction bases numbered 5, after V lost 5 bases and J lost 5 bases. CDR3 protein: CASSPGTGDNSPLHF. In nucleotides, the CDR3 is TGTGCCAGCAGCCCTGGGACAGGTGATAATTCACCCCTCCACTTT. Full variable domain (outside the CDR3, taken from reference TRBV7-2 and TRBJ1-6): GAGVSQSPSNKVTEKGKDVELRCDPISGHTALYWYRQSLGQGLEFLIYFQGNSAPDKSGLPSDRFSAERTGGSVSTLTIQRTQQEDSAVYLCASSPGTGDNSPLHFGNGTRLTVT.

This clone has only one observation. The V gene is TRBV2, the J gene TRBJ2-1; 9 bases align to TRBD2. Losses at the gene ends were 7 bases for V and 4 bases for J; bases not matched to a gene: 8. The CDR3 consists of 15 residues. CDR1 and CDR2 (germline): SNHLY, FYNNEI. CDR3 residues: CASTLAGPNYNEQFF. DNA for the CDR3: TGTGCCAGCACGCTAGCGGGACCTAATTACAATGAGCAGTTCTTC.

V is TRBV3-1 (or the pseudogene TRBV3-2) and J is TRBJ2-1; 15 bases align to TRBD2. Germline CDR1 LGHDT, CDR2 YNNKEL (reference sequence). This CDR3 region has 17 residues. J gave up 15 bases and V 1 base, and 13 bases lay outside the gene matches. The CDR3 loop reads CASSQGEGGLAGGRVFF. The DNA of the CDR3 is TGTGCCAGCAGCCAAGGGGAAGGGGGACTAGCGGGAGGCCGGGTGTTCTTC.

The chain joins TRBV19 to TRBJ1-5; TRBD1 matches 8 bases. With 6 bases clipped from V and 0 bases from J, the junction kept 7 bases outside the gene matches. CDR1 LNHDA and CDR2 SQIVND come from the germline V gene (reference sequence). This CDR3 has 16 amino acids. The CDR3 region has the DNA TGTGCCAGTAGCGGACAGGGAACATATAGCAATCAGCCCCAGCATTTT. Encoded protein: CASSGQGTYSNQPQHF.

This clone occurred a few times. This chain uses TRBV12-3 or TRBV12-4 with TRBJ1-2; 7 bases align to TRBD1. The CDR3 runs to 12 residues. V trimming: 4 bases; J trimming: 5 bases; junction bases outside the gene matches: 1. The CDR3 DNA reads as TGTGCCAGCAGTTCGACAGGGTATGGCTACACCTTC. Protein sequence: CASSSTGYGYTF.

The genes are TRBV15 and TRBJ1-5; the D gene is possibly TRBD1 (6 bases). The CDR3 is made up of 14 amino acids. CDR1 and CDR2 (germline): LNHNV, YYDKDF (reference sequence). V lost 7 bases, J lost 0 bases, and 10 bases lay in between. The CDR3 sequence is CATNWDNSNQPQHF. The CDR3 DNA is TGTGCCACCAACTGGGACAATAGCAATCAGCCCCAGCATTTT.

The CDR3 is CASSEGAKTEAFF. Here the CDR3 DNA reads TGTGCCAGCAGTGAGGGGGCCAAAACTGAAGCTTTCTTT. The chain is built from TRBV6-4 and TRBJ1-1, with D perhaps TRBD1 (6 bases). The CDR3 is 13 residues long. Germline V gene sequence: CDR1 MRHNA, CDR2 SNTAGT. Trimming removed 3 bases from V and 5 bases from J, with 10 bases in between.

The chain links TRBV14 to TRBJ1-2; 7 bases line up with TRBD1. Trimming removed 1 base from V and 4 bases from J; junction bases left unmatched: 9. CDR1 SGHDN and CDR2 FVKESK come from the germline V gene. The CDR3 covers 16 residues. The CDR3 region has the DNA TGTGCCAGCAGCCAAGTTCCCCTGACAGGGTCCTATGGCTACACCTTC. Encoded protein: CASSQVPLTGSYGYTF.

The CDR3 DNA reads as TGTGCCAGCAGTTACAGAGAACCAGAGACCCAGTACTTC. Residues: CASSYREPETQYF. V is TRBV6-6 and J is TRBJ2-5; D gene ambiguous. Germline V gives CDR1 MNHNY, CDR2 SVGAGI (reference sequence). V was trimmed by 2 bases and J by 4 bases, leaving 8 bases between them. This CDR3 region has 13 residues.

This chain links TRBV9 with TRBJ2-7, with D unclear. Germline V lookup: CDR1 SGDLS, CDR2 YYNGEE. V was pared by 0 bases and J by 5 bases, with 3 bases between. This CDR3 has 11 amino acids. The CDR3 loop is CASSVVNEQYF. CDR3 DNA sequence: TGTGCCAGCAGCGTAGTAAACGAGCAGTACTTC.

The V gene is TRBV3-1 (or the pseudogene TRBV3-2), the J gene TRBJ1-5; no firm D call. In germline, CDR1 is LGHDT, CDR2 YNNKEL (reference sequence). Trimming cost V 4 bases and J 0 bases, with 10 bases left between them. There are 15 residues in the CDR3. CDR3 protein: CASSPAVDSNQPQHF. The CDR3 DNA follows: TGTGCCAGCAGCCCGGCGGTAGATAGCAATCAGCCCCAGCATTTT.

The chain joins TRBV30 to TRBJ2-6, with TRBD1 matching over 7 bases. Trimming removed 2 bases from V and 1 base from J; junction bases left unmatched: 11. Germline CDR1 is GTSNPN and CDR2 is SVGIG (reference sequence). The CDR3 spans 18 residues. The CDR3 DNA sequence: TGTGCCTGGAGTCAAAAACAGGGGCTAATTTCTGGGGCCAACGTCCTGACTTTC. It is translated as CAWSQKQGLISGANVLTF.

The chain combines TRBV6-1 with TRBJ2-2; 10 bases agree with TRBD2. Germline values: CDR1 MNHNS, CDR2 SASEGT. The J segment lost 5 bases and the V segment lost 1 base, leaving 10 bases of the junction unmatched. This CDR3 has 18 residues. DNA of the CDR3: TGTGCCAGCAGTGAAGGCCCCCAACTAGCGGGACGGACCGGGGAGCTGTTTTTT. This sequence encodes CASSEGPQLAGRTGELFF.

This clone appeared a single time. V gene TRBV30 combines with J gene TRBJ2-5, with TRBD2 identical over 10 bases. The junction had 7 bases not matched to a gene; V was cut back by 2 bases and J by 4 bases. The CDR3 consists of 15 residues. Germline V gene lookup returns CDR1 GTSNPN and CDR2 SVGIG (reference sequence). The CDR3 sequence: CAWSLVAGGPETQYF. CDR3 nucleotide sequence: TGTGCCTGGAGTTTGGTAGCGGGGGGTCCAGAGACCCAGTACTTC.

V gene TRBV5-1 combines with J gene TRBJ2-5; weak D call: TRBD2 (5 bases). The V gene's germline CDR1 is SGHRS and CDR2 YFSETQ. V was clipped by 5 bases and J by 3 bases, with 20 bases between them. This CDR3 comprises 16 residues. This chain's CDR3 is CASRFDGSGQKETQYF. The CDR3 DNA follows: TGCGCCAGCAGGTTCGATGGCAGCGGCCAGAAAGAGACCCAGTACTTC.

The J gene is TRBJ2-7, the V gene TRBV6-5; 10 bases match TRBD1. The CDR3 totals 15 residues. V lost 7 bases, J lost 1 base, and 7 bases stayed unmatched. Germline CDR1 MNHEY, CDR2 SVGAGI. The CDR3 sequence: CASKTPGQGSYEQYF. In DNA, the CDR3 is TGTGCCAGCAAAACACCGGGACAGGGGTCCTACGAGCAGTACTTC.

This rearrangement joins TRBV18 to TRBJ2-7; 10 nucleotides match TRBD1. This CDR3 has 15 residues. Germline V gene sequence: CDR1 KGHSH, CDR2 LQKENI. After removal of 6 bases from V and 1 base from J, the junction contained 6 bases not matched to a gene. The CDR3 protein is CASSPTGQGSYEQYF. In DNA, the CDR3 is TGTGCCAGCTCGCCGACGGGACAGGGGTCCTACGAGCAGTACTTC.

The CDR3 DNA sequence: TGTGCCACCAGCAGAGTTACAGGAAACACTGAAGCTTTCTTT. Its protein is CATSRVTGNTEAFF. This chain joins TRBV15 and TRBJ1-1, with D possibly TRBD1 on 5 matching bases. Germline CDR1 LNHNV, CDR2 YYDKDF (reference sequence). The CDR3 spans 14 residues. Between the trimmed V and J ends, which lost 1 base and 2 bases, there was a span of 8 bases.

The chain carries TRBV6-1 and TRBJ2-7, with 10 bases fitting TRBD2. This CDR3 has 15 residues. The V gene end was trimmed by 0 bases and the J gene end by 2 bases; junction bases not matched to a gene: 1. Germline V gives CDR1 MNHNS, CDR2 SASEGT. CDR3 in amino acids: CASSEALAGAYEQYF. As DNA, the CDR3 is TGTGCCAGCAGTGAAGCGCTAGCGGGAGCCTACGAGCAGTACTTC.

This rearrangement joins TRBV19 to TRBJ2-7; D is unresolved. CDR1 is LNHDA, CDR2 SQIVND, per germline (reference sequence). The V gene lost 3 bases and the J gene lost 2 bases, with 8 bases spanning the gap. This CDR3 contains 13 residues. In nucleotides, the CDR3 is TGTGCCAGTAGTATTCACAGTCCCTACGAGCAGTACTTC. As protein: CASSIHSPYEQYF. Supplemented by reference TRBV19 and TRBJ2-7, the full variable domain reads DGGITQSPKYLFRKEGQNVTLSCEQNLNHDAMYWYRQDPGQGLRLIYYSQIVNDFQKGDIAEGYSVSREKKESFPLTVTSAQKNPTAFYLCASSIHSPYEQYFGPGTRLTVT.

The rearrangement links TRBV12-3 or TRBV12-4 to TRBJ2-7; D perhaps matches TRBD1 (7 bases). The CDR3 totals 13 residues. The V gene lost 5 bases and the J gene lost 4 bases, with 12 bases spanning the gap. The CDR3 sequence: CASSRSGGYEQYF. CDR3 DNA: TGTGCCAGCAGTCGCTCAGGGGGGTACGAGCAGTACTTC.